This record concerns one T cell receptor (beta chain) sequence. These data are taken from a study of blood T cell repertoires in COVID-19. Study information: Sources were T cells, B-cell-depleted T cells, or PBMCs; the material itself was cDNA or gDNA.

Per the authors' pipeline: Estimation of nucleated cell counts relied on the amplification of reference gene primers. The assay was immunoSEQ multiplex PCR, and TCRdb's table has in-frame clones only and misses some. V and J calls and clone size are as listed in that table; D and trimming were resolved from the DNA. The sample contains fewer than 90,000 clones, more than 90% of which appear only once. This CDR3 has 20 amino acids. V was pared by 2 bases and J by 2 bases, with 13 bases of the junction left unmatched. Germline CDR1 reads LNHDA; CDR2 reads SQIVND (reference sequence). The receptor was isolated from a human donor with active COVID-19. The donor label of this sample is uncertain. The specimen sequenced was peripheral blood. This sequence joins TRBV19 and TRBJ2-7; TRBD2 agrees at 15 bases. The CDR3 loop is CASSILGTSGRPPRPYEQYF. CDR3 nucleotide sequence: TGTGCCAGTAGTATACTCGGGACTAGCGGGAGGCCTCCGCGTCCCTACGAGCAGTACTTC.